The clone carrying this T cell receptor beta chain was seen many times. Its antigen remains unidentified. Germline V lookup: CDR1 MDHEN, CDR2 SYDVKM. The V gene lost 6 bases and the J gene lost 0 bases, with 12 bases spanning the gap. The CDR3 extends over 16 amino acids. This specimen belongs to a study of spatial heterogeneity in lung cancer. Findings of the study overall: Higher tumor mutation counts went along with higher counts of expanded intratumoral alpha and beta TCRs.

Time point: sample taken at primary tumor resection. Using its own MiXCR run on the 5' RACE reads, TCRdb lists one record per CDR3 protein. The sample includes some 100,000 distinct CDR3 sequences, about 4.6% of them seen just once. The V call is TRBV28, the J call TRBJ2-6; D unresolved. The clonotype originates from a male donor with early-stage non-small cell lung cancer. The sample consisted of lung tumor tissue, taken at surgery. The CDR3 is CASSSSTHSGANVLTF. DNA for the CDR3: TGTGCCAGCAGCTCTTCAACTCACTCTGGGGCCAACGTCCTGACTTTC.